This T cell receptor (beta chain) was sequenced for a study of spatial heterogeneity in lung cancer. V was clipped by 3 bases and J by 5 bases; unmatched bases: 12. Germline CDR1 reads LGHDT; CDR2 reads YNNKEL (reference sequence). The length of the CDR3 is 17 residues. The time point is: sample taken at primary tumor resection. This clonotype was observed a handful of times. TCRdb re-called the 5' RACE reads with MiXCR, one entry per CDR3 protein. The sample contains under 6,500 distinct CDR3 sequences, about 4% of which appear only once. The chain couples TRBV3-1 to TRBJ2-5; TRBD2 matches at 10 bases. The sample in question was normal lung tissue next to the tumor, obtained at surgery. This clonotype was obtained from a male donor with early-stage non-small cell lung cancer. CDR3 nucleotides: TGTGCCAGCAGCCATAGAACTAGCGGGGTTCGCAGGGAGACCCAGTACTTC. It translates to CASSHRTSGVRRETQYF.